This TCR beta chain emerged from a study of T cells in Graves' hyperthyroidism and ophthalmopathy. General study findings and limits: Ophthalmopathy, as predicted by the model, came a median 6.5 months after the prediction. Separation of ophthalmopathy from stable hyperthyroidism was achieved by a 13 V-J model.

V was trimmed by 0 bases and J by 2 bases, leaving 13 bases between them. In germline, CDR1 is SGDLS, CDR2 YYNGEE. The CDR3 runs 16 residues. Clinical symptoms, serum thyroxine, TRAb, thyroid ultrasound and orbital computed tomography established diagnosis. In this sample, this clonotype turned up many times. Its antigen is currently unknown. There were TCR beta CDR3 regions amplified from RNA transcripts. HTBI primers were employed in a first-round RT-PCR of the TCR CDR3. TCRdb called the multiplex PCR reads again in MiXCR, with one record for every CDR3 protein. The repertoire has around 600,000 distinct CDR3 sequences, 13% to 15% of them found once; the top ten carry 12%.

The sequence was obtained from a woman in her 50s with Graves' ophthalmopathy. The sequencing sample was made of blood. V gene TRBV9 combines with J gene TRBJ2-3; D is possibly TRBD2 (5 bases). The CDR3 spells CASSVAGLITTDTQYF. The CDR3, as DNA: TGTGCCAGCAGCGTAGCAGGACTCATTACCACAGATACGCAGTATTTT.